This T cell receptor beta chain was observed in a study of brain T cells in children with intractable seizures. Whole-study findings and limits: Patients' HCMV serostatus was unknown; virus specificity rests on CDR3 similarity alone.

Sequencing was limited to surgery cases with top T cell transcript signatures in brain tissue. Of note for this clone: Antigen unknown.

This CDR3 contains 13 residues. Germline loops: CDR1 SGHRS, CDR2 YFSETQ. V shed 0 bases and J shed 6 bases, with 7 bases lying between them. Profiling relied on immunoSEQ multiplex PCR, and the TCRdb table lists in-frame clones only, not all of them. The sample lists about 110,000 clones; 94% were seen once. This chain connects TRBV5-1 to TRBJ2-1; tentatively, D is TRBD1 (5 bases). This receptor was taken from a boy under two years old with hemimegalencephaly and intractable seizures. The input for sequencing was peripheral blood, taken at surgery. DNA for the CDR3: TGCGCCAGCAGCTTGGAAGGGGCCAATGAGCAGTTCTTC. Amino acid sequence: CASSLEGANEQFF.